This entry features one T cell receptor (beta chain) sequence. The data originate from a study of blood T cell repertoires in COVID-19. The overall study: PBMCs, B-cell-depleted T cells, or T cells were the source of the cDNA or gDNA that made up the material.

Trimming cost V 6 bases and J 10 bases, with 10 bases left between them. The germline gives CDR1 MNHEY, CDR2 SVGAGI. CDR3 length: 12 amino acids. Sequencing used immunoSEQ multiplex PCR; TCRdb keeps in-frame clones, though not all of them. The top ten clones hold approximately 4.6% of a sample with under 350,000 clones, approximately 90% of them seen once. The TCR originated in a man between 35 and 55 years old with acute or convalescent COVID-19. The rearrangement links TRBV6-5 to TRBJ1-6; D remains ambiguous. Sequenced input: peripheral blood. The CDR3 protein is CASSPPFSPLHF. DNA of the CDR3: TGTGCCAGCAGCCCCCCGTTCTCACCCCTCCACTTT.